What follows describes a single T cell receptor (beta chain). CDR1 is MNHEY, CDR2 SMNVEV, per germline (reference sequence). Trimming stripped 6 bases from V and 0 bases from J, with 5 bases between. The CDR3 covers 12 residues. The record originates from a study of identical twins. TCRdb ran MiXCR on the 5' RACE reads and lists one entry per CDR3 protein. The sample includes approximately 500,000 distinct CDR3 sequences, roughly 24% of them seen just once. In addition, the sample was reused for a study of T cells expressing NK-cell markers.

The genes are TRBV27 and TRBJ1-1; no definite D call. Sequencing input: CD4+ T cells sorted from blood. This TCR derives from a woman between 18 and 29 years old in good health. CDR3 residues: CASRDMNTEAFF. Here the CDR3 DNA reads TGTGCCAGCAGAGATATGAACACTGAAGCTTTCTTT.